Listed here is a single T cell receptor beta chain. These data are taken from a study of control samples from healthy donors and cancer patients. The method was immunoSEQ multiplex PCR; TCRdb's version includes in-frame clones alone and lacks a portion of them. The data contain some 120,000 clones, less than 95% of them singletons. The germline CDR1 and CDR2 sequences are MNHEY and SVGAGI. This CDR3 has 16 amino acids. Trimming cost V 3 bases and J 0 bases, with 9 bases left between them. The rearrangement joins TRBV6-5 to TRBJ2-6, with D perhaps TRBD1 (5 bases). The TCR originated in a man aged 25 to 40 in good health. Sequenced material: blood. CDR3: CASSYSTGSGANVLTF. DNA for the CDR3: TGTGCCAGCAGTTATTCCACAGGCTCTGGGGCCAACGTCCTGACTTTC.